The rows below give T cell receptor beta chains drawn from one sample of a study of CD8+ T cells in alopecia areata. The table came from immunoSEQ multiplex PCR; TCRdb's copy has only in-frame clones and leaves some out. The table records approximately 200,000 clones, around 56% of them present only once. This material consisted of CD4+ T cells sorted from blood, taken at week 4, from a patient treated with tofacitinib. The receptors originated from a human donor with alopecia areata. The CDR3 runs from the conserved cysteine through the conserved F or W. A D gene is named only where the DNA matches it firmly. Not all rows give a size; the values are once, few, many and, for expanded clones, a class.

d_gene	v_gene	j_gene	abundance	CDR3nt	CDR3aa
TRBD1	TRBV19	TRBJ1-2	few	TGTGCCAGTAGTATTTTTGGAACGTGGGACAGCTATGGCTACACCTTC	CASSIFGTWDSYGYTF
-	TRBV27	TRBJ1-2	-	TGTGCCAGCAGATCGAACAGTGATCTATGGGGCTACACCTTC	CASRSNSDLWGYTF
-	TRBV2	TRBJ2-5	-	TGTGCCAGCAGTGAAGGGGAGACCCAGTACTTC	CASSEGETQYF
TRBD1	TRBV6-5	TRBJ2-7	-	TGTGCCAGCAGAGCGGACAGGGGCCGGAGGGGGCAGTACTTC	CASRADRGRRGQYF
-	TRBV30	TRBJ1-6	-	TGTGCCTGGAGTGCACCCTCCCCGAGCTCCTATAATTCACCCCTCCACTTT	CAWSAPSPSSYNSPLHF
-	TRBV2	TRBJ2-3	-	TGTGCCAGCAGTGTCCAGGGTGACACAGATACGCAGTATTTT	CASSVQGDTDTQYF
-	TRBV30	TRBJ2-2	-	TGTGCCTGGAGTCCCGGGAGGGAGCTGTTTTTT	CAWSPGRELFF
TRBD1	TRBV5-1	TRBJ1-1	-	TGCGCCAGCAGCTCCGGACAGGGGGGCACTGAAGCTTTCTTT	CASSSGQGGTEAFF
TRBD2	TRBV15	TRBJ2-3	-	TGTGCCACCAGCCCACGAAAGGCTAGCGGGGGGTACCATACGCAGTATTTT	CATSPRKASGGYHTQYF
-	TRBV30	TRBJ1-2	-	TGTGCCTGGAGTGTGGGTTCTAATGGCTACACCTTC	CAWSVGSNGYTF
TRBD2	TRBV28	TRBJ2-3	-	TGTGCCAGCAGCCTTAGCGGGGGAACTGATACGCAGTATTTT	CASSLSGGTDTQYF
-	TRBV28	TRBJ1-2	-	TGTGCCAGCCGGGAGGGCTATGGCTACACCTTC	CASREGYGYTF
-	TRBV10-3	TRBJ2-7	few	TGTGCCATCAGTCCAGGCTACGAGCAGTACTTC	CAISPGYEQYF
-	TRBV30	TRBJ1-3	once	TGTGCCTTGGCCGGTAAAGGCCGGGGAAACACCATATATTTT	CALAGKGRGNTIYF
TRBD1	TRBV5-1	TRBJ2-5	-	TGCGCCAGCAGCTTTTTCCGGGACAGCCAAGAGACCCAGTACTTC	CASSFFRDSQETQYF
TRBD2	TRBV5-4	TRBJ2-5	-	TGTGCCAGCAGCCCCGCCGGGGGGGCCGGAGAGACCCAGTACTTC	CASSPAGGAGETQYF
-	TRBV6-5	TRBJ1-1	-	TGTGCCTCATCAAGACAGCCCCAGAACACTGAAGCTTTCTTT	CASSRQPQNTEAFF
-	TRBV5-1	TRBJ2-7	-	TGCGCCAGCAAGCCTTCCGGAGGACCCTACGAGCAGTACTTC	CASKPSGGPYEQYF
-	TRBV15	TRBJ2-6	-	TGTGCCACCAGCAGAGAATTGGTAATGGCTTATCTCTCTGGGGCCAACGTCCTGACTTTC	CATSRELVMAYLSGANVLTF
-	TRBV29-1	TRBJ2-1	-	TGCAGCGTTGTAAGGGTCGGGCAAGCGCTTCTTTACAATGAGCAGTTCTTC	CSVVRVGQALLYNEQFF
-	TRBV4-2	TRBJ2-5	-	TGTGCCAGCAGCCAAGAAGGACGGGGAGAGACCCAGTACTTC	CASSQEGRGETQYF
-	TRBV20-1	TRBJ2-5	-	TGCAGTGCTCAAACGCAAGAGACCCAGTACTTC	CSAQTQETQYF
-	TRBV29-1	TRBJ1-1	few	TGCAGCGTTGTACCAGGGCACAACACTGAAGCTTTCTTT	CSVVPGHNTEAFF
-	TRBV7-2	TRBJ2-3	-	TGTGCCAGCAGCTTAATCGGGGGCTCGGATACGCAGTATTTT	CASSLIGGSDTQYF
TRBD2	TRBV27	TRBJ2-1	-	TGTGCCAGCAGTTTAGTTAGCGGGGGGGCCTCCAATGAGCAGTTCTTC	CASSLVSGGASNEQFF
-	TRBV19	TRBJ2-2	-	TGTGCCAGTAGTATCCGGGGTGGACGCTCCACCGGGGAGCTGTTTTTT	CASSIRGGRSTGELFF
-	TRBV6-1	TRBJ2-2	-	TGTGCCTCCCTTTACACCCCGTCCACCGGGGAGCTGTTTTTT	CASLYTPSTGELFF
-	TRBV5-1	TRBJ2-7	once	TGCGCCAGCAGCTGGGGGGACGGTAACGGTTGGCAGTACTTC	CASSWGDGNGWQYF
-	TRBV21-1	TRBJ2-1	few	TGTGCCAGCCCCTTGGGGTATTCCTACAATGAGCAGTTCTTC	CASPLGYSYNEQFF
-	TRBV11-2	TRBJ2-1	few	TGTGCCAGCAGCTTAGCTGGGGGCGGTAACCAGTTCTTC	CASSLAGGGNQFF
-	TRBV25-1	TRBJ1-6	few	TGTGCCAGCAGTGAAAGGGGTGGAGGTAATTCACCCCTCCACTTT	CASSERGGGNSPLHF
TRBD1	TRBV29-1	TRBJ2-5	-	TGCAGCGTTGTGAGACAGGGGGCCGAAGAGACCCAGTACTTC	CSVVRQGAEETQYF
TRBD1	TRBV7-2	TRBJ2-3	-	TGTGCCAGCAGCCCAACACAGGGGAGCACAGATACGCAGTATTTT	CASSPTQGSTDTQYF
-	TRBV5-4	TRBJ1-1	few	TGTGCCAGCAGCTTGGCAGCCAGCAACACTGAAGCTTTCTTT	CASSLAASNTEAFF
-	TRBV9	TRBJ2-6	-	TGTGCCAGCAGCGTCGGGGCGGTTGGGGCCAACGTCCTGACTTTC	CASSVGAVGANVLTF
TRBD2	TRBV30	TRBJ2-7	-	TGTGCGGCTAGCGGGGCCCACGAGCAGTACTTC	CAASGAHEQYF
-	TRBV15	TRBJ1-2	few	TGTGCCACCAGCAGGCCCGTTAAGGATGGCTACACCTTC	CATSRPVKDGYTF
TRBD2	TRBV19	TRBJ2-5	few	TGTGCCAGTAGTATAGCCACTAGCGGGGAAGAGACCCAGTACTTC	CASSIATSGEETQYF
-	TRBV7-2	TRBJ1-1	-	TGTGCCAGCAGCCCTCAGGTTGAAGCTTTCTTT	CASSPQVEAFF
-	TRBV11-1	TRBJ2-5	few	TGTGCCAGCAGCTTTAGGGGTCGGCGGGAGACCCAGTACTTC	CASSFRGRRETQYF
-	TRBV29-1	TRBJ2-2	-	TGCAGCTTCGAGGGGTTCACCGGGGAGCTGTTTTTT	CSFEGFTGELFF
-	TRBV30	TRBJ1-2	few	TGTGCCTGGAGTCCAGGGTCTTTGAGCTATGGCTACACCTTC	CAWSPGSLSYGYTF
-	TRBV7-9	TRBJ2-2	-	TGTGCCAGCAGCTTACGAACGGCAGGGGAGCTGTTTTTT	CASSLRTAGELFF
-	TRBV30	TRBJ1-5	few	TGTGCCTGGAGTTACGGATTGTTCGGGGGCCTCAGCAATCAGCCCCAGCATTTT	CAWSYGLFGGLSNQPQHF
-	TRBV4-1	TRBJ2-6	-	TGCGCCAGCAGCCCCTATCCCTGGGCTGGGGCCAACGTCCTGACTTTC	CASSPYPWAGANVLTF
-	TRBV19	TRBJ2-3	few	TGTGCCAGTAGGGTCCGGAGTAGCACAGATACGCAGTATTTT	CASRVRSSTDTQYF
TRBD1	TRBV6-1	TRBJ2-5	-	TGTGCCAGCAACATACAGGGGATGGGGGAGACCCAGTACTTC	CASNIQGMGETQYF
-	TRBV5-6	TRBJ1-2	-	TGTGCCAGCAGTCAGGCCTCCGGGGACTATGGCTACACCTTC	CASSQASGDYGYTF
-	TRBV5-5	TRBJ1-4	few	TGTGCCAGCAGCCTCCAGGGGTCCATTAATGAAAAACTGTTTTTT	CASSLQGSINEKLFF
-	TRBV10-3	TRBJ1-1	-	TGTGCCATCAGGACTGACCGCGGGAACACTGAAGCTTTCTTT	CAIRTDRGNTEAFF
TRBD2	TRBV2	TRBJ2-3	few	TGTGCCAGCAGTGACAGCGGGGGCACAGATACGCAGTATTTT	CASSDSGGTDTQYF
TRBD1	TRBV10-3	TRBJ2-1	-	TGTGCCATCAGTGAACGGACAGGGTACAATGAGCAGTTCTTC	CAISERTGYNEQFF
-	TRBV7-9	TRBJ2-5	-	TGTGCCAGCAGCTTCGAAGGGGATCAAGAGACCCAGTACTTC	CASSFEGDQETQYF
-	TRBV6-5	TRBJ2-1	-	TGTGCCAGCAGTTACTCGATAGACAGCTACAACAATGAGCAGTTCTTC	CASSYSIDSYNNEQFF